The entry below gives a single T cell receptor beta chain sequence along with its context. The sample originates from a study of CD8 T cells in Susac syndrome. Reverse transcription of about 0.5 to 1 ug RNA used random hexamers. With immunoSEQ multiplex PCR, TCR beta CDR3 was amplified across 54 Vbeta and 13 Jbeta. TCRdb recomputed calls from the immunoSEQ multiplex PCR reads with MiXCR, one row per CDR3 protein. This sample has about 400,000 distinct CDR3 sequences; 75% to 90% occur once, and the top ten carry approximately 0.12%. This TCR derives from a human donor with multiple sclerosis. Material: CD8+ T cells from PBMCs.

CDR3 residues: CSVVSQGDYGYTF. As DNA, the CDR3 is TGCAGCGTTGTATCCCAGGGGGACTATGGCTACACCTTC. This chain joins TRBV29-1 and TRBJ1-2; 7 bases align to TRBD1. This CDR3 has 13 residues. CDR1 is SQVTM, CDR2 ANQGSEA, per germline. V was clipped by 4 bases and J by 3 bases; unmatched bases: 5.